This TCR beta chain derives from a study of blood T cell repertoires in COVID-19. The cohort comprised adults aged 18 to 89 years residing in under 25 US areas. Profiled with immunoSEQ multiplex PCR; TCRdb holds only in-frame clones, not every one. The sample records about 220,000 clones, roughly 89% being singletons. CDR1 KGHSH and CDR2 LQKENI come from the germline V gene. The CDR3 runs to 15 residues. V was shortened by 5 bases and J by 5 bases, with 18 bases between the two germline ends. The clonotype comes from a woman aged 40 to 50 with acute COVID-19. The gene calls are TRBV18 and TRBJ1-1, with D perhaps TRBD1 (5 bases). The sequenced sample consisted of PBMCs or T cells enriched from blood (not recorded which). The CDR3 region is CASSRRTSPGTEAFF. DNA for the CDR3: TGTGCCAGCTCAAGACGGACATCCCCCGGGACTGAAGCTTTCTTT.